This T cell receptor (beta chain) was identified in a study of technical replicates of blood from a few donors. Clones were read by immunoSEQ multiplex PCR, and TCRdb kept only the in-frame ones, dropping some. There are tens of thousands of clones in the sample; 95% occur only once, and 0.2% to 0.3% lies in the top ten. Trimming removed 7 bases at V and 2 bases at J, with 11 bases between. The CDR3 length is 14 residues. This TCR derives from a human donor in good health. The specimen sequenced was T cells isolated from PBMCs. This chain uses TRBV23-1 with TRBJ2-2, with D unresolved. TRBV23-1 has ORF status, its function being uncertain. This CDR3 is CASKPPPNTGELFF. CDR3 in DNA: TGCGCCAGCAAGCCACCGCCAAACACCGGGGAGCTGTTTTTT.